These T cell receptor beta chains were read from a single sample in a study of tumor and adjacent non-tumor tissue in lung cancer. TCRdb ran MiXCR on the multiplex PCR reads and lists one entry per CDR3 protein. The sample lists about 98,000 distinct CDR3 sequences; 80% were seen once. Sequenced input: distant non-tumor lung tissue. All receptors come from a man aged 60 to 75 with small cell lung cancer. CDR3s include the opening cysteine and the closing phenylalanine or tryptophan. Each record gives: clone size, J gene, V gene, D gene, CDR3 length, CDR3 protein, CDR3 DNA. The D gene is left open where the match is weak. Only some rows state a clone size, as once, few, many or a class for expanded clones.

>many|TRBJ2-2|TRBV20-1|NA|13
CSAYRVGGGELFF
TGCAGTGCCTATAGGGTGGGCGGCGGGGAGCTGTTTTTT
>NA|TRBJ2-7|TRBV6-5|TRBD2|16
CTSSYYLAGISYEQYF
TGTACCAGCAGTTACTACCTAGCGGGGATATCCTACGAGCAGTACTTC
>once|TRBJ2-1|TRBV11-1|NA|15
CVSTIERTTYNEQFF
TGTGTCAGCACCATAGAGAGGACGACCTACAATGAGCAGTTCTTC
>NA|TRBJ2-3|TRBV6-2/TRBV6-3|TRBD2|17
CASSYSLAAMRADTQYF
TGTGCCAGCAGCTACTCCCTAGCGGCAATGCGGGCAGATACGCAGTATTTT
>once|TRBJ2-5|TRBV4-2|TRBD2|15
CASSQGTSGQESQYF
TGTGCCAGCAGCCAAGGGACTAGCGGACAAGAGAGCCAATACTTC
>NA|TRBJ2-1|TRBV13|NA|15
CVSSLGGDSDSEQFF
TGTGTCAGCAGCTTGGGAGGTGACTCCGACAGTGAGCAGTTCTTC
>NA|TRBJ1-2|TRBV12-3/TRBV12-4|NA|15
CASSLKASLGYGFTF
TGTGCCAGCAGTTTAAAAGCTTCACTGGGCTATGGCTTCACCTTC
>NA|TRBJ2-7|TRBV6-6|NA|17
CASSSLDLARDTYEQYF
TGTGCCAGCAGTTCACTTGATCTAGCGCGAGACACCTACGAGCAGTACTTC
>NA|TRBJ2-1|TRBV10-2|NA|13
CARCETGQYEQFF
TGCGCCAGATGCGAGACTGGCCAGTATGAGCAGTTCTTC
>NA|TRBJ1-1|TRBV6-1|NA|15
CASSEGSDRYSETFF
TGTGCCAGCAGTGAAGGGTCAGACCGCTACTCTGAAACTTTCTTT
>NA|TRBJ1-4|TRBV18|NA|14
CASSRTISEEKLFF
TGTGCCAGCTCACGTACAATTTCGGAAGAAAAACTGTTTTTT
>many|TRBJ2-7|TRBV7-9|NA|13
CASSLELTYEQYF
TGTGCCAGCAGCTTAGAGTTAACCTACGAGCAGTACTTC
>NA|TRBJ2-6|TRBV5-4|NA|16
CASSLSGVPGANVLTF
TGTGCCAGCAGCTTGTCTGGAGTACCTGGAGCCAACGTCCTGACTTTC
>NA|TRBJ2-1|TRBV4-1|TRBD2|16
CAGSQDSASGYNEQFF
TGCGCCGGCAGCCAAGATTCGGCTAGCGGGTACAATGAGCAGTTCTTC
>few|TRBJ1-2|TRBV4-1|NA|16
CASSQVPTGGRNGCTF
TGCGCCAGCAGCCAAGTACCAACGGGGGGCAGGAATGGCTGCACCTTC
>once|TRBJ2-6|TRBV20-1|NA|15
CRARTVSSRANVLTF
TGCAGAGCTAGGACAGTCTCCTCTCGGGCCAACGTCCTGACTTTC
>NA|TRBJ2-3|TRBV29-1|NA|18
CSVGRGWGLVGVVDTQYF
TGCAGCGTTGGCCGGGGTTGGGGGCTAGTGGGAGTAGTAGATACGCAGTATTTT
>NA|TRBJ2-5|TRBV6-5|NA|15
CASTPLGSLQETQYF
TGTGCCAGCACCCCCCTTGGGTCCCTCCAAGAGACCCAGTACTTC
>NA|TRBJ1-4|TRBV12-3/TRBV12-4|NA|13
CVSQKAINEKLFF
TGTGTCAGTCAGAAAGCAATTAACGAAAAACTGTTTTTT